What follows are 10 T cell receptor beta chains derived from one specimen sequenced in a study of cytomegalovirus exposure and HLA in healthy donors. The PCR used 60 Vbeta and 13 Jbeta primers. The assay was immunoSEQ multiplex PCR, and TCRdb's table has in-frame clones only and misses some. The sample includes 150,000 or so clones, roughly four fifths of them seen just once. The sequenced sample consisted of PBMCs. These receptors originate from a male donor in good health and CMV-seronegative.

The chain employs TRBV18 and TRBJ2-2; D may be TRBD1 (6 bases). V was pared by 2 bases and J by 7 bases, with 14 bases between. CDR3 length: 15 amino acids. CDR1 is KGHSH and CDR2 is LQKENI in the germline V gene. CDR3 nucleotide sequence: TGTGCCAGCTCACCAGCACAGGGTAGCGTCGGGGAGCTGTTTTTT. This translates into CASSPAQGSVGELFF.

This sequence joins TRBV6-1 and TRBJ1-3, with D perhaps matching TRBD1 (6 bases). Germline lookup yields CDR1 MNHNS and CDR2 SASEGT. This CDR3 has 16 residues. The ends were cut back, 4 bases at V and 2 bases at J, with 15 bases in the middle. CDR3 DNA: TGTGCCAGCAGTGTCAACAGGGTCGCCACTGGAAACACCATATATTTT. This codes for CASSVNRVATGNTIYF.

The chain carries TRBV2 and TRBJ2-5, with D perhaps TRBD2 (5 bases). The V gene's germline CDR1 is SNHLY and CDR2 FYNNEI. The CDR3 is 15 residues long. V lost 4 bases, J lost 11 bases, and 23 bases lay in between. The CDR3 DNA reads as TGTGCCAGCAGTGCTCCCGGGCTGAACGCTTGGGAGCAGTACTTC. Protein product: CASSAPGLNAWEQYF.

Written as DNA, the CDR3 is TGTGCCAGCAGTGAAGCGACGGGATGGTACAATGAGCAGTTCTTC. Protein product: CASSEATGWYNEQFF. The rearrangement links TRBV6-1 to TRBJ2-1; TRBD2 is a possible D gene (5 bases). V was clipped by 0 bases and J by 4 bases, with 10 bases between them. Germline loops: CDR1 MNHNS, CDR2 SASEGT. There are 15 residues in the CDR3.

In its sample, this clone was seen once. V and J are TRBV5-1 and TRBJ1-1, with 7 bases identical to TRBD1. CDR1 is SGHRS and CDR2 is YFSETQ in the germline V gene. The ends lost 4 bases at V and 8 bases at J; junction bases unmatched: 2. The CDR3 covers 11 residues. The CDR3 is CASSRTGEAFF. The CDR3 bases are TGCGCCAGCAGCAGGACAGGCGAAGCTTTCTTT.

CDR3 region: CASSMWTSGIGSAQYF. The CDR3 region has the DNA TGTGCCAGCAGTATGTGGACTAGCGGGATCGGTTCCGCGCAGTATTTT. The V call is TRBV27, the J call TRBJ2-3, with 12 bases identical to TRBD2. Germline CDR1 MNHEY, CDR2 SMNVEV (reference sequence). Losses at the gene ends were 5 bases for V and 10 bases for J; bases not matched to a gene: 13. This CDR3 spans 16 amino acids.

V is TRBV7-9 and J is TRBJ1-3, with 7 positions matching TRBD1. Germline-derived CDR1 and CDR2 are SEHNR and FQNEAQ (reference sequence). The trim removed 5 bases at V and 4 bases at J, leaving 5 bases unmatched. This CDR3 spans 14 amino acids. CDR3 sequence: CASSPTGTGNTIYF. CDR3 DNA: TGTGCCAGCAGCCCGACAGGGACAGGAAACACCATATATTTT.

The chain joins TRBV27 to TRBJ1-2, with TRBD1 as a possible D gene (5 bases). Deletions cut 3 bases from V and 8 bases from J, with 13 bases between. CDR3 length: 13 amino acids. CDR1 is MNHEY, CDR2 SMNVEV, per germline (reference sequence). CDR3 DNA: TGTGCCAGCAGTTTGGGTGGGGCGGGAGGCTACACCTTC. Translation gives CASSLGGAGGYTF.

This chain links TRBV11-1 with TRBJ2-3; 10 positions agree with TRBD1. The CDR3 runs to 14 residues. CDR1 is SGHAT and CDR2 is FQDESV in the germline V gene (reference sequence). Trimming took 5 bases from V and 5 from J; bases not matched to a gene: 4. CDR3 DNA sequence: TGTGCCAGCAGCCATCGGACAGGGGGAGATACGCAGTATTTT. Its translation: CASSHRTGGDTQYF.

The J gene is TRBJ2-7, the V gene TRBV7-9; TRBD2 matches at 7 bases. Germline values: CDR1 SEHNR, CDR2 FQNEAQ (reference sequence). The CDR3 loop spans 14 amino acids. Trimming removed 4 bases from V and 5 bases from J; junction bases left unmatched: 8. The CDR3 loop reads CASSWMGGVNEQYF. In DNA, the CDR3 is TGTGCCAGCAGCTGGATGGGGGGGGTTAACGAGCAGTACTTC.